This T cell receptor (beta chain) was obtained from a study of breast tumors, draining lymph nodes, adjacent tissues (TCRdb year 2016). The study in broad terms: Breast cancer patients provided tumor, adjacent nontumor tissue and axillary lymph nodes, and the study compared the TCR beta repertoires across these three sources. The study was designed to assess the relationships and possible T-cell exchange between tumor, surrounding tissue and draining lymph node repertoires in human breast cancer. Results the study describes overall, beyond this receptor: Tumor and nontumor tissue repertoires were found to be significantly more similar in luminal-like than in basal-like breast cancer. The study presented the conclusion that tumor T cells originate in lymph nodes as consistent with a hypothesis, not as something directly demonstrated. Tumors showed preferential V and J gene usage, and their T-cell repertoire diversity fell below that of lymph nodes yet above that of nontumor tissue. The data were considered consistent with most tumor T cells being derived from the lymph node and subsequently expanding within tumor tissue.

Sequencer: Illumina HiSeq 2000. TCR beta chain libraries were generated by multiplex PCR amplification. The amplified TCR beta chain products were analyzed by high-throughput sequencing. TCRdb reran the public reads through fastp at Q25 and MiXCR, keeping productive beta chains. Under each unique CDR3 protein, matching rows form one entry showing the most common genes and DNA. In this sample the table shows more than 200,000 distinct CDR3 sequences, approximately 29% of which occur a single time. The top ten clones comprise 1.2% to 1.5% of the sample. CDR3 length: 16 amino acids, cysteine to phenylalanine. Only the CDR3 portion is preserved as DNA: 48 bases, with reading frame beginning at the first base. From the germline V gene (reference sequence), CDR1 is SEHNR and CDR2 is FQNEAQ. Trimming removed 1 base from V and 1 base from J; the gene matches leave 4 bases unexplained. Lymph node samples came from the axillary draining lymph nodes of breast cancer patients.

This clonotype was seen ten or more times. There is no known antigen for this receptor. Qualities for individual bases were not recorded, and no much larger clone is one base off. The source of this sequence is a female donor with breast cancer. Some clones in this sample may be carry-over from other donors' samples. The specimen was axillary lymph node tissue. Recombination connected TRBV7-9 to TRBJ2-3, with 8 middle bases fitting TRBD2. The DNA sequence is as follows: TGTGCCAGCAGCTTAGATAGCGGGATGGGCACAGATACGCAGTATTTT. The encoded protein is CASSLDSGMGTDTQYF.